Below, one T cell receptor (beta chain) is given with its context. As yet, its antigen is unknown. The CDR3 has 16 residues. J gave up 1 base and V 2 bases, and 4 bases lay outside the gene matches. Germline V gene data show CDR1 as MNHEY and CDR2 as SVGAGI. The sample comes from a study of identical twins. Findings and limits, study-wide: Excess sharing between twins was weaker in beta out-of-frame sequences.

TCRdb independently ran MiXCR on the 5' RACE reads; one entry per CDR3 protein. The sample gives just under 550,000 distinct CDR3 sequences, about 16% of which show up once; roughly 0.46% is in the top ten. These data are also associated with another study on yellow fever vaccine responses in identical twins.

This TCR derives from a woman aged 18 to 35 in good health. This chain links TRBV6-5 with TRBJ1-5; 8 bases agree with TRBD1. Material: CD4+ T cells sorted from blood. CDR3 DNA: TGTGCCAGCAGTTACAGGACAGGGAGGAGCAATCAGCCCCAGCATTTT. Residues: CASSYRTGRSNQPQHF.